The clone carrying this TCR beta chain was seen repeatedly, ten times or more. Its specificity is not known. Looked up from germline, CDR1 is DFQATT and CDR2 is SNEGSKA (reference sequence). V was clipped by 6 bases and J by 4 bases; unmatched bases: 8. CDR3 size: 13 residues. Preparation of the TCRbeta library involved a method that used unique molecular identifiers. TCRdb redid the calling of the PCR reads with MiXCR, one entry per CDR3 protein. Of under 750,000 distinct CDR3 sequences in the sample, roughly 24% are singletons; the top ten hold around an eighth. The sample is drawn from a study of T-cell reconstitution after alpha-beta-depleted transplantation in children. The study, taken as a whole, reports: After transplant, at about two months, alpha-beta T cells were reportedly derived from several hundred expanded graft clones.

The genes are TRBV20-1 and TRBJ2-7; TRBD2 matches 8 bases. The sample consisted of PBMCs, mostly from graft donor cells, taken 360 days after TCRalphabeta/CD19-depleted stem cell transplant. The source of this sequence is a boy in the first two years of life who had a stem cell transplant for acute myeloid leukemia, so the T cells may come from the graft donor. The CDR3 region has the DNA TGCAGTGCCACGGCGGGGGGCAGTTACGAGCAGTACGTC. Protein product: CSATAGGSYEQYV.